This T cell receptor beta chain stems from a study of cytomegalovirus exposure and HLA in healthy donors. The CDR3 consists of 15 residues. Germline loops: CDR1 MDHEN, CDR2 SYDVKM. Trimming removed 3 bases at V and 0 bases at J, with 10 bases between. The PCR had 60 Vbeta and 13 Jbeta primers. Profiled with immunoSEQ multiplex PCR; TCRdb holds only in-frame clones, not every one. The sample consists of 180,000 or so clones, 70% to 90% of them appearing once. The sample comprised PBMCs. This chain uses TRBV28 with TRBJ2-3; D is unclear. The TCR sequence derives from a man between 18 and 35 years old in good health and CMV-seropositive. CDR3 bases: TGTGCCAGCAGTTTTGAGGTCTCTAGCACAGATACGCAGTATTTT. The encoded protein is CASSFEVSSTDTQYF.